This T cell receptor (beta chain) originates from a study of shared clonotypes between healthy human individuals (dated by TCRdb to 2020 to 2021). With regard to the full study: The cohort included three men and two women between 18 and 49 years of age. Per donor, three plates each were used for CD4 naive and CD4 memory, two for CD8 naive, and one for CD8 memory. The study deeply sequenced blood TCR repertoires of roughly five healthy adults to estimate repertoire size and the extent of clonotype sharing between individuals. Different laboratories and diverse techniques were used to prepare libraries and sequence TCR repertoires, to increase sequencing depth and limit assay-specific biases. Leukapheresis yielded between about 0.9 and 9 billion PBMCs per donor. General study outcomes and caveats: Only blood was sampled, and tissue TCR repertoires likely differ from those in blood. Sharing across four donors was observed for approximately 4.6% of naive CD4, less than 4% of naive CD8, about 2.3% of memory CD4, and around 0.42% of memory CD8 clonotypes. Incomplete sequencing was indicated by rarefaction of sorted-subset datasets, despite the large sequencing depth. Larger estimated clonotype richness was generally found for naive subsets than for memory subsets. The genetic and exposure-history diversity represented was limited by the small number of donors. Clonotypes shared by all four sorted-subset donors showed higher generation probabilities than non-shared clonotypes. Pairwise subsampling led to the expectation that sequencing depth would affect the degree of clonotype sharing among donors.

The CDR3 contains 18 residues, cysteine and phenylalanine counted. Only the CDR3 region is kept as DNA, spanning 54 bases read in frame from base 1. For this chain, trimming is 5 bases at the V end and 2 bases at the J end, and the number of junction bases without a gene match is 13. Sequences SNHLY (CDR1) and FYNNEI (CDR2) are obtained from the germline V gene. The donors were healthy, HIV-negative adults with no recently reported acute infections or vaccinations. Only Caucasian adults living in Nashville, Tennessee, USA were represented among the donors. CD4+ T cells were enriched by magnetic negative selection; naive cells were then positively selected on CD45RA, and the negative fraction formed the memory subset. Blood was collected by leukapheresis, and PBMCs were isolated by Ficoll-Histopaque density gradient centrifugation and then cryopreserved in liquid nitrogen vapor phase. Purity and quantity of every magnetically sorted T cell population were checked by analytical flow cytometry. Genomic DNA was isolated from each sorted fraction and quantified by UV absorbance on a Nanodrop 2000c.

TCR CDR3 regions were amplified from genomic DNA by multiplex PCR using the deep immunoSEQ assay. Genomic DNA extracted from each cell subset was distributed evenly over all wells of several immunoSEQ 96-well plates, and each plate served as one replicate. Each replicate PCR for sorted subsets received roughly 200 ng genomic DNA, equal to about 30,000 T cell genomes. The purified libraries were quantified using a Qubit 3.0 fluorometer, sized with a Bioanalyzer 2100, and then quantified again using the KAPA Library Quantification kit. Each immunoSEQ 96-well plate was sequenced on its own single-read 150-cycle Illumina NextSeq 550 flow cell. The paper's processing steps were these. Because the immunoSEQ output included only junctional sequences and no quality scores, the filtering could not be the same as the filtering used for full-length reads. To assign V/J genes and CDR3, sequences were annotated using PyIR, a Python wrapper for IgBLAST v1.9, with IMGT germline references. Any read was removed if the V/J assignment was weak (E-value above 1e-6), the CDR3 was missing, or the read contained stop codons, out-of-frame junctions, or ambiguous translated residues. V3J clonotypes were defined as sequences sharing an identical inferred V gene, J gene, and CDR3 amino acid sequence. To compute the percentage overlap between repertoires, the number of shared unique clonotypes was divided by the size of the smaller repertoire. Three approaches were used to assess repertoire richness: RTK rarefaction, the Chao1 estimator, and Recon v2.1 estimates of unobserved clonotypes. OLGA was used to compute generation probabilities for all TCRbeta clonotypes that the gDNA method yielded from a handful of donors. TCRdb obtained this table from immuneACCESS and retained in-frame rearrangements with V and J assigned. These tables miss some clones; where compared with another copy, unresolved V genes account for less than half of the shortfall, and the remainder is unexplained. That table is the source of V, J and clone size, and D and trimming were worked out from the DNA. The sample includes some 1,400,000 clones, with around 95% observed a single time. Jointly, the top ten make up over 1% of the sample.

With regard to this clone: Its antigen is currently not known. No base quality values were provided; no much bigger clone lies one nucleotide off.

Here the chain combines TRBV2 and TRBJ2-5; 11 bases in between match TRBD2. This sequence originates from a man aged 30 to 39 in good health. Sequenced: naive CD4+ T cells sorted from blood. In light of the paper, this sample's cell subset or site label describes: CD45RA+ positively selected. The DNA sequence is given as TGTGCCAGCAGTAGAGTAGCGGGAGGGTACAATCGACAAGAGACCCAGTACTTC. Protein translation: CASSRVAGGYNRQETQYF.